The rows below give T cell receptor beta chains drawn from one sample of a study of blood T cell repertoires in COVID-19. Sequencing used immunoSEQ multiplex PCR; TCRdb keeps in-frame clones, though not all of them. Of a few hundred thousand clones in the sample, about 88% were seen once. Sequencing was performed on peripheral blood. The receptors shown here come from a man in his sixties who had recovered from COVID-19. Each CDR3 is given with its conserved first and last residue. Each record gives: J gene, D gene, clone size, V gene, CDR3 DNA, CDR3 protein. The D gene is left open where the match is weak. Clone size, where shown, is once, few, many, or a class for clones that have expanded.

TRBJ1-2 TRBD1 NA TRBV27 TGTGCCAGCAGTTTTAGGGGGCGGGACTATGGCTACACCTTC CASSFRGRDYGYTF
TRBJ2-5 NA NA TRBV5-4 TGTGCCAGCAGCCTAGGACTGACCCAAGAGACCCAGTACTTC CASSLGLTQETQYF
TRBJ2-5 NA NA TRBV5-1 TGCGCCAGCAGCCCCGTCGGTGGCCAAGAGACCCAGTACTTC CASSPVGGQETQYF
TRBJ2-1 TRBD2 NA TRBV19 TGTGCCACATATAGCGGGATCTACAATGAGCAGTTCTTC CATYSGIYNEQFF
TRBJ1-1 TRBD1 NA TRBV9 TGTGCCAGCAGCGAACAGGGGGCGAGGGATACTGAAGCTTTCTTT CASSEQGARDTEAFF
TRBJ1-4 NA NA TRBV11-2 TGTGCCAGCAGCCCCACCTGGGGGTACCGGGACACAAATGAAAAACTGTTTTTT CASSPTWGYRDTNEKLFF
TRBJ2-7 TRBD2 NA TRBV5-1 TGCGCCAGCAGCTTATATAGCGGGGAATTCTACGAGCAGTACTTC CASSLYSGEFYEQYF
TRBJ1-4 TRBD1 NA TRBV24-1 TGTGCCACCAAATCTTTCAGGGGGGGACAGGGTAATGAAAAACTGTTTTTT CATKSFRGGQGNEKLFF
TRBJ1-2 TRBD1 few TRBV5-1 TGCGCCAGCAGCCCCCGGGACAGGCCCTATGGCTACACCTTC CASSPRDRPYGYTF
TRBJ2-7 NA NA TRBV3-1/TRBV3-2 TGTGCCAGCAGCCTTGGGGACTTACCCTACGAGCAGTACTTC CASSLGDLPYEQYF
TRBJ1-1 TRBD1 NA TRBV5-6 TGTGCCAGCAGCTTGCTGGGACAGGGTGACACTGAAGCTTTCTTT CASSLLGQGDTEAFF
TRBJ1-1 TRBD1 NA TRBV11-2 TGTGCCAGCAGCCCAAACAGGGGGCCGGGGACTGAAGCTTTCTTT CASSPNRGPGTEAFF
TRBJ1-2 NA NA TRBV5-1 TGCGCCAGCAACCCAGGGGATTCCAACTATGGCTACACCTTC CASNPGDSNYGYTF
TRBJ2-6 TRBD1 NA TRBV5-1 TGCGCCAGCAGCCCAGGGACAGGGGGCAACTCTGGGGCCAACGTCCTGACTTTC CASSPGTGGNSGANVLTF
TRBJ1-3 NA NA TRBV6-5 TGTGCCAGCAGCCAACGGGGGGTGGCTGGAAACACCATATATTTT CASSQRGVAGNTIYF
TRBJ1-2 NA NA TRBV19 TGTGCCAGTAGTATCATAACGGACTATGGCTACACCTTC CASSIITDYGYTF
TRBJ2-3 NA NA TRBV5-1 TGCGCCAGCAGCTTGTCCCCAGGGGAGGATACGCAGTATTTT CASSLSPGEDTQYF
TRBJ2-7 NA NA TRBV9 TGTGCCAGCAGCGTAGGGTCAGGATCCTACGAGCAGTACTTC CASSVGSGSYEQYF
TRBJ2-3 NA NA TRBV4-2 TGTGCCAGCGCTCTCCGAGGAAGGGGGGGCAGGCCCGATACGCAGTATTTT CASALRGRGGRPDTQYF
TRBJ2-5 TRBD2 NA TRBV5-4 TGTGCCAGCAGCCCTACCGGGGGGGTTGGAGAGACCCAGTACTTC CASSPTGGVGETQYF
TRBJ2-1 NA NA TRBV20-1 TGCAGTGCTTTGAGCGTGTATGAGCAGTTCTTC CSALSVYEQFF
TRBJ1-3 TRBD1 NA TRBV5-1 TGCGCCAGCAGTCCAGACAGGGGGGACTCTGGAAACACCATATATTTT CASSPDRGDSGNTIYF
TRBJ1-5 NA NA TRBV6-5 TGTGCCAGCAGCCCCAGAGTGGGAGGAGAGGGGCAGCATTTT CASSPRVGGEGQHF
TRBJ2-5 NA NA TRBV7-2 TGTGCCAGCAGCCCCGGGGAGACCCAGTACTTC CASSPGETQYF
TRBJ1-3 TRBD1 NA TRBV5-6 TGTGCCAGCAGCTGGGGACGGGACAGGGCGGGAAAGTCTGGAAACACCATATATTTT CASSWGRDRAGKSGNTIYF
TRBJ1-6 TRBD1 NA TRBV2 TGTGCCAGCAGCTTCCGGGACAGGGGATTTGATTCACCCCTCCACTTT CASSFRDRGFDSPLHF
TRBJ2-7 TRBD1 NA TRBV2 TGTGCCAGCAGACCCGGGACAGGGGGCTACGAGCAGTACTTC CASRPGTGGYEQYF
TRBJ2-5 NA NA TRBV30 TGTGCCTGGAGTCCACTTCTAGCGCTACAAGAGACCCAGTACTTC CAWSPLLALQETQYF
TRBJ2-7 TRBD1 NA TRBV19 TGTGCCAGTAGCCGGACAGGCTACGAGCAGTACTTC CASSRTGYEQYF
TRBJ2-2 TRBD1 NA TRBV11-2 TGTGCCAGCAGCCCGAGACAGGGTACGGCCGGGGAGCTGTTTTTT CASSPRQGTAGELFF
TRBJ2-5 TRBD2 few TRBV7-9 TGTGCCAGCACCGAGGGCAGCGGGGGGCCGGAGACCCAGTACTTC CASTEGSGGPETQYF
TRBJ2-3 TRBD1 NA TRBV7-3 TGTGCCAGCAGCCTAGGACAGGGGGTTAACGCAGATACGCAGTATTTT CASSLGQGVNADTQYF
TRBJ1-2 NA NA TRBV7-9 TGTGCCAGCAGCTTAGCTAAATTAGACAGCAACGGCTACACCTTC CASSLAKLDSNGYTF
TRBJ1-1 NA NA TRBV29-1 TGCAGCGTTGATAGTCAGGGTGGAGCTTTCTTT CSVDSQGGAFF
TRBJ2-6 NA few TRBV3-1/TRBV3-2 TGTGCCAGCAGCCAAGGCAGGGCTGGGGCCAACGTCCTGACTTTC CASSQGRAGANVLTF
TRBJ1-2 TRBD1 NA TRBV4-2 TGTGCCAGCAGCCAAGTTGACAGGGGCGGTGGCTACACCTTC CASSQVDRGGGYTF
TRBJ2-7 NA NA TRBV3-1/TRBV3-2 TGTGCCAGCAGCCAAGGGATGGGGAGCGAGCAGTACTTC CASSQGMGSEQYF
TRBJ1-2 NA NA TRBV12-3/TRBV12-4 TGTGCCAGCAGTCGACAGTCCTACTATGGCTACACCTTC CASSRQSYYGYTF
TRBJ2-2 TRBD1 once TRBV27 TGTGCCAGCAGAGGGACAGGGGTGACCGGGGAGCTGTTTTTT CASRGTGVTGELFF
TRBJ2-5 NA NA TRBV24-1 TGTGCCACCAGTGACCCCGGCCAGGGGGAGACCCAGTACTTC CATSDPGQGETQYF
TRBJ1-5 NA once TRBV4-2 TGTGCCAGCTCCCCCAGGGAAGGAGCCGGTCAGCCCCAGCATTTT CASSPREGAGQPQHF
TRBJ2-5 TRBD2 NA TRBV7-2 TGTGCCAGCAGCTTAATGGCGGGGGGGCGAGAGACCCAGTACTTC CASSLMAGGRETQYF
TRBJ2-7 TRBD1 NA TRBV19 TGTGCCAGTAGTACCCCCGGACAGGGCTACGAGCAGTACTTC CASSTPGQGYEQYF